Listed below are T cell receptor beta chains from one sample, sequenced in a study of OX40 agonist ivuxolimab in advanced cancers. Sequencing was performed with immunoSEQ multiplex PCR; in TCRdb, only in-frame clones are kept and a portion is missing. The sample contains 99,000 or so clones, about 80% of which appear only once. This material consisted of CD4+ or CD8+ T cells sorted from blood, taken in a trial of the OX40 agonist ivuxolimab. These receptors all come from an adult with an advanced solid tumor such as melanoma, head and neck, liver or kidney cancer. Both conserved end residues are part of each CDR3. The D gene is left open where the match is weak. Rows give clone size only sometimes, using once, few, many, or a class for an expanded clone.

length,J,V,size,D,DNA,CDR3
16,TRBJ1-2,TRBV5-1,NA,NA,TGCGCCAGCAGCTTGGCTAGTGGGGGGAATAACTATGGCTACACCTTC,CASSLASGGNNYGYTF
13,TRBJ2-3,TRBV15,NA,NA,TGTGCCACCAGCAGAGATCCGGAAGATACGCAGTATTTT,CATSRDPEDTQYF
14,TRBJ2-3,TRBV5-1,once,NA,TGCGCCAGCAGCTTGGGATTCCGCACAGATACGCAGTATTTT,CASSLGFRTDTQYF
17,TRBJ1-1,TRBV6-1,NA,TRBD1,TGTGCCAGCAGTGCCGCCGGGACAGGGATCGGCGCCACTGAAGCTTTCTTT,CASSAAGTGIGATEAFF
13,TRBJ2-7,TRBV19,once,NA,TGTGCCAGTAGTACCGGACGAGGCTACGAGCAGTACTTC,CASSTGRGYEQYF
15,TRBJ1-4,TRBV7-2,NA,NA,TGTGCCAGCAGCTTAGCGGCAGGAAATAATGAAAAACTGTTTTTT,CASSLAAGNNEKLFF
13,TRBJ1-2,TRBV27,few,TRBD1,TGTGCCAGCAGCCTACAGGGGGAAGCTGGCTACACCTTC,CASSLQGEAGYTF
15,TRBJ1-1,TRBV6-1,NA,NA,TGTGCCAGCAGTGAAGTTGGGGGGGGGAACACTGAAGCTTTCTTT,CASSEVGGGNTEAFF
10,TRBJ1-2,TRBV29-1,NA,NA,TGCAGCGTGGGGGGGTTTGGCTACACCTTC,CSVGGFGYTF
14,TRBJ1-1,TRBV2,NA,TRBD1,TGTGCCAGCAGTGCCGCCGGTGTAGGGGGCAAAGCTTTCTTT,CASSAAGVGGKAFF
11,TRBJ2-7,TRBV12-5,few,NA,TGTGCTAGTGGGGGGAGCTACGAGCAGTACTTC,CASGGSYEQYF
15,TRBJ2-1,TRBV9,NA,TRBD2,TGTGCCAGCAGCGTAGCGGGGGGTCCCTACAATGAGCAGTTCTTC,CASSVAGGPYNEQFF
13,TRBJ2-7,TRBV6-5,NA,NA,TGTGCCAGCGGCCGTAACGAGGACCTAGAGCAGTACTTC,CASGRNEDLEQYF
14,TRBJ1-4,TRBV5-1,NA,TRBD1,TGCGCCAGCGGGACAGGGGACGGTAATGAAAAACTGTTTTTT,CASGTGDGNEKLFF
15,TRBJ1-5,TRBV1,NA,NA,TGCACCAGCAGGTTAGCTCTGGGGAGCAATCAGCCCCAGCATTTT,CTSRLALGSNQPQHF
15,TRBJ2-7,TRBV5-6,NA,NA,TGTGCCAGCAGCCCCGTGGGGAGCGGTCCCTACGAGCAGTACTTC,CASSPVGSGPYEQYF
17,TRBJ2-1,TRBV9,NA,NA,TGTGCCAGCAGTCCTAGCACGGGACGTAGCTCCTACAATGAGCAGTTCTTC,CASSPSTGRSSYNEQFF
12,TRBJ1-1,TRBV30,few,NA,TGTGCCTGGAGGGGGACGGTCACTGAAGCTTTCTTT,CAWRGTVTEAFF
15,TRBJ2-3,TRBV6-4,few,TRBD2,TGTGCCAGCAGTGATACTAGCGGCACCACAGATACGCAGTATTTT,CASSDTSGTTDTQYF
16,TRBJ2-2,TRBV5-1,NA,TRBD2,TGCGCCAGCAGCTTGGCCCTAGCGGGAGGTGCCGGGGAGCTGTTTTTT,CASSLALAGGAGELFF
14,TRBJ2-1,TRBV6-5,NA,TRBD2,TGTGCCAGCACCTCCGGGGGGGTCTACAATGAGCAGTTCTTC,CASTSGGVYNEQFF
11,TRBJ2-1,TRBV10-3,NA,NA,TGTGCCATCAGAGAGCAGAATGAGCAGTTCTTC,CAIREQNEQFF
14,TRBJ2-3,TRBV7-8,NA,NA,TGTGCCAGCAGGGCGGGGGCTCCCACAGATACGCAGTATTTT,CASRAGAPTDTQYF
14,TRBJ1-6,TRBV5-4,few,NA,TGTGCCAGCAGCATCGACAAGTTCGGGTCACCCCTCCACTTT,CASSIDKFGSPLHF
15,TRBJ2-7,TRBV23-1,NA,TRBD2,TGCGCCAGCAGTCAATGGGGAGGGCACCTATACGAGCAGTACTTC,CASSQWGGHLYEQYF
15,TRBJ1-3,TRBV5-1,NA,NA,TGCGCCAGCAGCTTGGACGGTTCCTCTGGAAACACCATATATTTT,CASSLDGSSGNTIYF
15,TRBJ1-1,TRBV5-1,NA,NA,TGCGCCAGCAGCCTTCAAGGGGGGATGAACACTGAAGCTTTCTTT,CASSLQGGMNTEAFF
15,TRBJ1-2,TRBV7-9,NA,NA,TGTGCCAGCAGCGACGGGGGAGCGTTGGAGTATGGCTACACCTTC,CASSDGGALEYGYTF
13,TRBJ1-4,TRBV6-6,once,NA,TGTGCCAGCAGTAGAGGATCGAGTGAAAAACTGTTTTTT,CASSRGSSEKLFF
14,TRBJ2-7,TRBV10-3,once,NA,TGTGCCATCAGTGACGGGACTGCAAACTACGAGCAGTACTTC,CAISDGTANYEQYF
14,TRBJ2-7,TRBV11-3,NA,NA,TGTGCCAGCAGCCCCCCCGGGGTCTCCTACGAGCAGTACTTC,CASSPPGVSYEQYF
18,TRBJ2-1,TRBV4-3,NA,TRBD1,TGCGCCAGCAGCCGGGGGGTAGGCGGGACAGGGACCTACAATGAGCAGTTCTTC,CASSRGVGGTGTYNEQFF
15,TRBJ1-2,TRBV19,NA,NA,TGTGCCAGTAGTACCCGCCCAAACCGGGGCTATGGCTACACCTTC,CASSTRPNRGYGYTF
14,TRBJ1-1,TRBV5-6,NA,NA,TGTGCCAGCAGCTTGTATTCCTGGGTGAATGAAGCTTTCTTT,CASSLYSWVNEAFF
13,TRBJ2-5,TRBV11-2,once,NA,TGTGCCAGCAGCCCCAGGGGGGGTGAGACCCAGTACTTC,CASSPRGGETQYF
14,TRBJ2-7,TRBV7-9,NA,NA,TGTGCCAGCAGCTTACATCTGGAAACCTACGAGCAGTACTTC,CASSLHLETYEQYF
14,TRBJ1-1,TRBV7-2,NA,NA,TGTGCCAGCACCGCGGACAACCCGGGCACTGAAGCTTTCTTT,CASTADNPGTEAFF
14,TRBJ2-5,TRBV5-1,NA,TRBD1,TGCGCCAGCAGCGTCCAGGGGGTGCAAGAGACCCAGTACTTC,CASSVQGVQETQYF
12,TRBJ2-3,TRBV5-6,NA,NA,TGTGCCAGCAGCTTAGTAACAGATACGCAGTATTTT,CASSLVTDTQYF
15,TRBJ1-6,TRBV5-6,few,NA,TGTGCCAGCAGCTATAGGGTCCTTTATAATTCACCCCTCCACTTT,CASSYRVLYNSPLHF
16,TRBJ2-5,TRBV4-2,few,NA,TGTGCCAGCAGCCAAGGATGGGCCGGACTCCAAGAGACCCAGTACTTC,CASSQGWAGLQETQYF
17,TRBJ2-4,TRBV23-1,NA,NA,TGCGCCAGCAGTCAAAAGACGGGTCCCCTCGCCAAAAACATTCAGTACTTC,CASSQKTGPLAKNIQYF
16,TRBJ2-2,TRBV7-8,NA,TRBD1,TGTGCCAGCAGCTTAGATGGACAGGGATCGGCCGGGGAGCTGTTTTTT,CASSLDGQGSAGELFF
14,TRBJ1-5,TRBV9,once,NA,TGTGCCAGCAGCGTAGAGGGTGACAATCAGCCCCAGCATTTT,CASSVEGDNQPQHF
15,TRBJ1-1,TRBV5-4,NA,NA,TGTGCCAGCAGCTTCGAAGTAGGCCGCGGCACTGAAGCTTTCTTT,CASSFEVGRGTEAFF
15,TRBJ1-2,TRBV7-9,NA,TRBD1,TGTGCCAGCAGCCCCCAGGGGGAAAGGGGTCGTGGCTACACCTTC,CASSPQGERGRGYTF
15,TRBJ2-3,TRBV12-5,NA,NA,TGTGCTAGTGGTTTCGGTGCGGGCCGCGGAGATACGCAGTATTTT,CASGFGAGRGDTQYF
14,TRBJ2-1,TRBV2,few,NA,TGTGCCAGCAGCCCTCCCGGCCTCTGGAGTGAGCAGTTCTTC,CASSPPGLWSEQFF
15,TRBJ2-7,TRBV7-8,NA,TRBD2,TGTGCCAGCAGCGAACGACTAGCGGGGGTCTACGAGCAGTACTTC,CASSERLAGVYEQYF
15,TRBJ1-4,TRBV5-4,NA,TRBD1,TGTGCCAGCAGCTTGGTGACAGGGACCCATGAAGAACTGTTTTTT,CASSLVTGTHEELFF
11,TRBJ1-1,TRBV2,NA,NA,TGTGCCAGTCCCGGAGGCACTGAAGCTTTCTTT,CASPGGTEAFF
16,TRBJ2-3,TRBV19,once,NA,TGTGCCAGTAGTAGGACTCCAGGGAAGGCAACAGATACGCAGTATTTT,CASSRTPGKATDTQYF
16,TRBJ2-2,TRBV7-9,NA,TRBD2,TGTGCCAGCAGCCCCGGGAGCGGGAGGAACACCGGGGAGCTGTTTTTT,CASSPGSGRNTGELFF
13,TRBJ2-2,TRBV4-2,NA,NA,TGTGCCAGCGCACTTGAGAACACCGGGGAGCTGTTTTTT,CASALENTGELFF
12,TRBJ1-1,TRBV7-9,NA,NA,TGTGCCAGCAGCTTAGATTATTTTCAAGCTTTCTTT,CASSLDYFQAFF